The present T cell receptor beta chain was sequenced within a study of OX40 agonist ivuxolimab in advanced cancers. Background for the entire study: Ivuxolimab was an agonistic, fully human IgG2 monoclonal antibody directed against OX40 (CD134), a costimulatory receptor. The monotherapy dose-escalation portion (N of about 52 patients) of the phase I ivuxolimab trial is reported in the paper. In the dose-escalation cohort, around four fifths of patients were male, and the mean age was about 55 years, with a range of roughly 23 to 85. Among the roughly 52 dose-escalation patients, around 19 had hepatocellular carcinoma, roughly 15 melanoma, 9 renal cell carcinoma and 9 head and neck cancer. Intravenous ivuxolimab was administered to patients every 2 weeks at six dose levels: 0.01, 0.1, 0.3, 1.5, 3 and 10 mg/kg. Patients were allowed to have had prior anti-PD-1, anti-PD-L1 or anti-CTLA-4 therapy, and approximately 40% of the dose-escalation patients had been treated with checkpoint inhibitors. Three dose-escalation patients achieved partial responses, one with hepatocellular carcinoma and two with cutaneous melanoma. The purpose of peripheral TCRbeta sequencing was to test whether ivuxolimab changed TCR sequence diversity and led to clonal T-cell expansion.

The trial excluded patients who had a history of autoimmune disease or who were on systemic immunosuppression. Peripheral blood for TCR sequencing was collected from all dose cohorts at baseline, on cycle 4 day 1, and on cycle 7 day 1. The samples were drawn from a first-in-human, open-label, multicenter phase I dose-escalation trial of ivuxolimab. The trial enrolled adults with locally advanced or metastatic head and neck squamous cell, hepatocellular, melanoma or renal cell carcinoma. Before TCR sequencing, CD4+ T cells and CD8+ T cells were sorted from peripheral blood as separate populations. The CDR3 spans 14 residues, from the cysteine through the phenylalanine. Solely the CDR3 DNA is kept, with 42 bases framed from the first base. V lost 7 bases and J lost 2 bases; the stretch between them is 12 bases long. For CDR1 and CDR2, the germline V gene (reference sequence) lists LNHDA and SQIVND.

Comment on this clone: Which antigen it targets is not known. Qualities for individual bases were not recorded, and no much larger clone is one base off.

Paper-wide results and their limitations: Clonal expansion of both CD4+ and CD8+ blood T cells was observed from baseline to week 6 at doses 0.1 to 3.0 mg/kg. In partial responders in the 0.1-3.0 mg/kg groups, normalized peripheral clonal expansion was found to be among the lowest, especially among CD8+ T cells. Low levels of normalized T-cell clonal expansion were also seen in some patients who did not respond. Which antigens the clonally expanded peripheral T cells were specific for was not determined. On average, CD8+ T cells showed more expanded clones than CD4+ T cells after ivuxolimab.

To sequence the TCRbeta CDR3 region, genomic DNA was isolated from the sorted cells. The immunoSEQ Assay was used to sequence the TCRbeta CDR3 regions. TCRdb obtained this table from immuneACCESS and retained in-frame rearrangements with V and J assigned. These tables miss some clones; where compared with another copy, unresolved V genes account for less than half of the shortfall, and the remainder is unexplained. Across this sample there are some 76,000 clones, with 86% seen only once. Jointly, the top ten make up over 0.6% of the sample. The sample in question was CD4+ or CD8+ T cells sorted from blood, obtained in a trial of the OX40 agonist ivuxolimab. The clonotype originates from an adult with an advanced solid tumor such as melanoma, head and neck, liver or kidney cancer. The chain is encoded by TRBV19 joined to TRBJ1-5; possibly the D gene is TRBD1, per 6 matching bases. DNA sequence: TGTGCCAGTACCATTGGGGGGCGCAATCAGCCCCAGCATTTT. It specifies CASTIGGRNQPQHF.